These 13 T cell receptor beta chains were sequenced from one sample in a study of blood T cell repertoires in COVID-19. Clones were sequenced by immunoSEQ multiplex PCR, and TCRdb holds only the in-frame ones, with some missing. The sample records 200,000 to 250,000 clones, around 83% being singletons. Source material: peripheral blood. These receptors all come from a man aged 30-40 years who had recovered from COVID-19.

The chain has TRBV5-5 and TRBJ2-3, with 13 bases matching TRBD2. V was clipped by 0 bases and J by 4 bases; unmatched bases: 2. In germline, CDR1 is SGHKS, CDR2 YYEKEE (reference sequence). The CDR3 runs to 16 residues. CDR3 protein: CASSLELAGGPDTQYF. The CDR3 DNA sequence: TGTGCCAGCAGCTTGGAACTAGCGGGGGGGCCAGATACGCAGTATTTT.

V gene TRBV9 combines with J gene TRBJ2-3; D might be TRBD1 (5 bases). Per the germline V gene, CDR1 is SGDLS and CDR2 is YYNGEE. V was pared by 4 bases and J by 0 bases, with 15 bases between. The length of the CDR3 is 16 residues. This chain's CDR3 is CASSSTGRVSTDTQYF. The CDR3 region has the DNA TGTGCCAGCAGCTCCACAGGCAGGGTAAGCACAGATACGCAGTATTTT.

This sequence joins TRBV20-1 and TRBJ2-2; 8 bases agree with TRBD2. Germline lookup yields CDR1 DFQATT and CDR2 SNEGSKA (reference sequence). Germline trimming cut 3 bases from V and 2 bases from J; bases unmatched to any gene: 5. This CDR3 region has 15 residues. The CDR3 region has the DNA TGCAGTGCTAGTTGGCGGGGGGCTAACACCGGGGAGCTGTTTTTT. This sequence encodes CSASWRGANTGELFF.

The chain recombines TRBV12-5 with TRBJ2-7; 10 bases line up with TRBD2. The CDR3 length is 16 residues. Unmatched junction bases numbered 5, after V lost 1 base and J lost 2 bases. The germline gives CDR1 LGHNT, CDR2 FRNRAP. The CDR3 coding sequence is TGTGCTAGTGGTTTGGGATCTAGCGGGGGAGCCTACGAGCAGTACTTC. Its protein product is CASGLGSSGGAYEQYF.

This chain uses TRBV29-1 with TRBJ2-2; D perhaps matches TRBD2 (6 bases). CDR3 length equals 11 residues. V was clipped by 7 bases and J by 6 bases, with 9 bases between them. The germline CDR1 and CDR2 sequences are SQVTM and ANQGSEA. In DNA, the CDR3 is TGCAGCGGATCGGGGGCCGGGGAGCTGTTTTTT. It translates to CSGSGAGELFF.

Written as DNA, the CDR3 is TGTGCCAGCAGTTTACTAGGGGACAGCCCCTACAATGAGCAGTTCTTC. Translated: CASSLLGDSPYNEQFF. The genes are TRBV27 and TRBJ2-1; 7 nucleotides align to TRBD1. The junction had 6 bases not matched to a gene; V was cut back by 2 bases and J by 2 bases. This CDR3 comprises 16 residues. CDR1 is MNHEY and CDR2 is SMNVEV in the germline V gene (reference sequence).

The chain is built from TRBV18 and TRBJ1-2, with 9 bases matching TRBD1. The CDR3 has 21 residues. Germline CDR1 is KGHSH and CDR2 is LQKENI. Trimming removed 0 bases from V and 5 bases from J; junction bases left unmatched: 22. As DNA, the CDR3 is TGTGCCAGCTCACCACCGAACGCCCCAATCATTCCGGGACAGGGTGGATATGGCTACACCTTC. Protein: CASSPPNAPIIPGQGGYGYTF.

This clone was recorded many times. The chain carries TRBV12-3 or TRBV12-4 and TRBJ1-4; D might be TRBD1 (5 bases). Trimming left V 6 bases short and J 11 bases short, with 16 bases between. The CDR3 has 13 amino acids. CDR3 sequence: CASSLGPGNKLFF. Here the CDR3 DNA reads TGTGCCAGCAGCCTAGGGCCAGGGAACAAACTGTTTTTT.

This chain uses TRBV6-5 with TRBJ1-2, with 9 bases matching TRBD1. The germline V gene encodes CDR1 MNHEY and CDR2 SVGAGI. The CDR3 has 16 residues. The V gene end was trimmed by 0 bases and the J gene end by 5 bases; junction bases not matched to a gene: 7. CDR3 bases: TGTGCCAGCAGTTACTCCCGCGGGACAGGGTCTTATGGCTACACCTTC. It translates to CASSYSRGTGSYGYTF.

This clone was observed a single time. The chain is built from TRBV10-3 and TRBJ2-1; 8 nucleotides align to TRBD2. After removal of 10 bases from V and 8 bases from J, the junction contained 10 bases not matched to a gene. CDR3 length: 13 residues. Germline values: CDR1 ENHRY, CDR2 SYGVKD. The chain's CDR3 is CATGSGGRDEQFF. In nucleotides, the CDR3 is TGTGCCACCGGAAGCGGGGGCCGAGATGAGCAGTTCTTC.

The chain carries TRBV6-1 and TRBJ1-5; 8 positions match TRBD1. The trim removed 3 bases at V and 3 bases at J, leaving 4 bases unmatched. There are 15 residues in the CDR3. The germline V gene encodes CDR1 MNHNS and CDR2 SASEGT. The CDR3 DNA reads TGTGCCAGCAGTGACCAGGGGGCTCACAATCAGCCCCAGCATTTT. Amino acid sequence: CASSDQGAHNQPQHF.

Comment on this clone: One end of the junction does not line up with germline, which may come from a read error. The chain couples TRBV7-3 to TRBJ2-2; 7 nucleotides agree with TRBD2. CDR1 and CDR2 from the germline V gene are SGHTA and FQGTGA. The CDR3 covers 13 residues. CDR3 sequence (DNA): TGTGCCAGCGGCTTGGGGAGGGCCGGGGAGCTGTTTTTT. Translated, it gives CASGLGRAGELFF.

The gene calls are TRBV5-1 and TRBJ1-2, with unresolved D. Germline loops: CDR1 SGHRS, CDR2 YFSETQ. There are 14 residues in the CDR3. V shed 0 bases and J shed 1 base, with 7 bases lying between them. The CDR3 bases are TGCGCCAGCAGCTTGGATCAGATTAACTATGGCTACACCTTC. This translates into CASSLDQINYGYTF.